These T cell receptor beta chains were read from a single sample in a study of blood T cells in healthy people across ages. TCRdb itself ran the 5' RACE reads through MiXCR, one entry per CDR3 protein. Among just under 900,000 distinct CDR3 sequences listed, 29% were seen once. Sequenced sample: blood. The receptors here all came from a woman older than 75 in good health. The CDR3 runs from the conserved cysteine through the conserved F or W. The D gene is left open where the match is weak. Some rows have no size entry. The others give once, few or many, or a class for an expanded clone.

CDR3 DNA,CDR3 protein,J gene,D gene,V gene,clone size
TGTGCCAGCAGGCAGGACAGAAACTATGGCTACACCTTC,CASRQDRNYGYTF,TRBJ1-2,-,TRBV5-6,-
TGTGCCATCGGTCGGGGGAGGTACGAGCAGTACTTC,CAIGRGRYEQYF,TRBJ2-7,-,TRBV10-3,-
TGTGCCAGCAGCCCCTACGGAGATGAGCAGTTCTTC,CASSPYGDEQFF,TRBJ2-1,-,TRBV7-2,few
TGTGCCAGCAGCTTAGCTACTGGGCCCAATCAGCCCCAGCATTTT,CASSLATGPNQPQHF,TRBJ1-5,-,TRBV7-2,-
TGCAGTGCTAGAACGGACAGGGGTAGGGCAGATACGCAGTATTTT,CSARTDRGRADTQYF,TRBJ2-3,TRBD1,TRBV20-1,-
TGTGCCAGCAGCGGATATCCGAACACTGAAGCTTTCTTT,CASSGYPNTEAFF,TRBJ1-1,-,TRBV12-3/TRBV12-4,many
TGTGCCAGCAGCTTATGGGACAGGGGGCTTAGTAATCAGCCCCAGCATTTT,CASSLWDRGLSNQPQHF,TRBJ1-5,TRBD1,TRBV7-2,many
TGCGCCAGCCGCCAGCTTTCTAGCACAGATACGCAGTATTTT,CASRQLSSTDTQYF,TRBJ2-3,-,TRBV10-2,-
TGTGCCAGCTCACCGTCCCCCGCTGAAGCTTTCTTT,CASSPSPAEAFF,TRBJ1-1,-,TRBV18,few
TGTGCCAGCAGCTTAGGGCGGGGGGGGGCCCTCTACAATGAGCAGTTCTTC,CASSLGRGGALYNEQFF,TRBJ2-1,TRBD2,TRBV7-8,many
TGCAGTGCTACCCGGGACCCCAACTATGGCTACACCTTC,CSATRDPNYGYTF,TRBJ1-2,-,TRBV20-1,few
TGTGCCAGCAGTCAGGGGGCAAGGCAGCCCCAGCATTTT,CASSQGARQPQHF,TRBJ1-5,TRBD1,TRBV3-1,few
TGTGCCAGCAGCTTAGGGTCAGCGTCCTACCAAGAGACCCAGTACTTC,CASSLGSASYQETQYF,TRBJ2-5,-,TRBV7-2,-
TGTGCCAGCAGTGCCCGGGGGCCCGCCAAAAACATTCAGTACTTC,CASSARGPAKNIQYF,TRBJ2-4,-,TRBV6-5,many
TGTGCCAGCAGCTTACCCCCGGACAGAGGGCGTGAGACCCAGTACTTC,CASSLPPDRGRETQYF,TRBJ2-5,-,TRBV5-5,few
TGCGCCAGCAGTGAGTTAGGACAGAGGCAGTACTTC,CASSELGQRQYF,TRBJ2-7,-,TRBV10-2,many